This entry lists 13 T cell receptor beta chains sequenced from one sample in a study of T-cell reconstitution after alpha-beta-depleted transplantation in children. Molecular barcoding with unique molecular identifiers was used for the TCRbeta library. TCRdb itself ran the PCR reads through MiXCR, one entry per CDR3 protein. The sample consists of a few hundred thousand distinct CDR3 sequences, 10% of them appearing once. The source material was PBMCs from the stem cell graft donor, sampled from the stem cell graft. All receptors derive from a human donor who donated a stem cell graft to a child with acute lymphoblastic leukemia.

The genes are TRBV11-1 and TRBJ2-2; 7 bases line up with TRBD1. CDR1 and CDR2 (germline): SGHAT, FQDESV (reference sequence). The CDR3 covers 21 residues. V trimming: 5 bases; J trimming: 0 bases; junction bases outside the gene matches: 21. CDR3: CASSPAWPTGKEASNTGELFF. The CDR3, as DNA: TGTGCCAGCAGCCCCGCCTGGCCGACAGGGAAGGAGGCGTCGAACACCGGGGAGCTGTTTTTT.

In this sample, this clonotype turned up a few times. The CDR3 here is CASSLQLAGTYEQYF. CDR3 bases: TGTGCCAGCAGCTTGCAGCTAGCGGGAACCTACGAGCAGTACTTC. The V and J genes are TRBV11-1 and TRBJ2-7; 9 positions agree with TRBD2. From germline, CDR1 is SGHAT and CDR2 FQDESV (reference sequence). The CDR3 extends over 15 amino acids. The trim removed 3 bases at V and 2 bases at J, leaving 5 bases unmatched. Complete variable domain (other parts from reference TRBV11-1 and TRBJ2-7): EAEVAQSPRYKITEKSQAVAFWCDPISGHATLYWYRQILGQGPELLVQFQDESVVDDSQLPKDRFSAERLKGVDSTLKIQPAELGDSAMYLCASSLQLAGTYEQYFGPGTRLTVT.

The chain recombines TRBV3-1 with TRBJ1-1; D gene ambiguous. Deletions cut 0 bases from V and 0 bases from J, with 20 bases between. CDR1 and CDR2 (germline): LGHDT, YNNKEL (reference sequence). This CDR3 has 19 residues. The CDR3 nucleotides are TGTGCCAGCAGCCAAGAGGGTTCGCTTTGGGTATCGTTGAACACTGAAGCTTTCTTT. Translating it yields CASSQEGSLWVSLNTEAFF. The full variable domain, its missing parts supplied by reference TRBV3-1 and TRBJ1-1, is DTAVSQTPKYLVTQMGNDKSIKCEQNLGHDTMYWYKQDSKKFLKIMFSYNNKELIINETVPNRFSPKSPDKAHLNLHINSLELGDSAVYFCASSQEGSLWVSLNTEAFFGQGTRLTVV.

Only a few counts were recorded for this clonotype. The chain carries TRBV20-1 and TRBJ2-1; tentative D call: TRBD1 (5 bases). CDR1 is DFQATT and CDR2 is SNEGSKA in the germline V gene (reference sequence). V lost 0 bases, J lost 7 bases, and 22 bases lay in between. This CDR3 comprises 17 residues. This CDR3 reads CSARDYPQQGRRNEQFF. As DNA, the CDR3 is TGCAGTGCTAGAGATTATCCCCAGCAGGGCCGTAGGAATGAGCAGTTCTTC.

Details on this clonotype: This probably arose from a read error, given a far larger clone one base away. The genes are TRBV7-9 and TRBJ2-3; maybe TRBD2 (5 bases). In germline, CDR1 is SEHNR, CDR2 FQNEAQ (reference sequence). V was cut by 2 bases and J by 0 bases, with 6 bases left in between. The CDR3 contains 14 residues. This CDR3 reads CASSLWTSTDTQYF. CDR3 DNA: TGTGCCAGCAGCTTATGGACTAGCACAGATACGCAGTATTTT.

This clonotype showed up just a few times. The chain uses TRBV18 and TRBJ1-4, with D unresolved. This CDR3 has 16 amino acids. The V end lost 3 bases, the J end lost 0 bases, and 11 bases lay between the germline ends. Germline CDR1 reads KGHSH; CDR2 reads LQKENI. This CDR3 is CASSPMDGPTNEKLFF. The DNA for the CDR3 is TGTGCCAGCTCACCCATGGACGGCCCAACTAATGAAAAACTGTTTTTT.

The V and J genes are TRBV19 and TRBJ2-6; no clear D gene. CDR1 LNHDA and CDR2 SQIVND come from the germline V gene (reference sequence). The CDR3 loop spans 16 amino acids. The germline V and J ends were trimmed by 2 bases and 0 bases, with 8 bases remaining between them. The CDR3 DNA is TGTGCCAGTAGTATAAGGTCAACCTCTGGGGCCAACGTCCTGACTTTC. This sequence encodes CASSIRSTSGANVLTF.

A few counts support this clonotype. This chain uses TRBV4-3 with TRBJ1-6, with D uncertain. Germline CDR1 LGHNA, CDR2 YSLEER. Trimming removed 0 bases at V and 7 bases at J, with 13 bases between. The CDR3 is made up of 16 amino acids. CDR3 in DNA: TGCGCCAGCAGCCAAGAACCCACGGGCCCCAATTCACCCCTCCACTTT. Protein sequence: CASSQEPTGPNSPLHF.

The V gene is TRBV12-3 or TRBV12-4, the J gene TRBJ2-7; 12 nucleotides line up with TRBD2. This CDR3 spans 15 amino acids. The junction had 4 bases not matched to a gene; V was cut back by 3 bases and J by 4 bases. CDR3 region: CASSFGLAGGYEQYF. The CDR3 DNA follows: TGTGCCAGCAGTTTTGGGCTAGCGGGAGGGTACGAGCAGTACTTC.

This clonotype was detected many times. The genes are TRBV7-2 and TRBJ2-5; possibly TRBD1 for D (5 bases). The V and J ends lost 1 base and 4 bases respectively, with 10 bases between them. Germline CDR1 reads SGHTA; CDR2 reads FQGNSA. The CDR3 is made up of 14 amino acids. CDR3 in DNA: TGTGCCAGCAGCTTAGGCCAGGGCGTAGAGACCCAGTACTTC. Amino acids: CASSLGQGVETQYF.

CDR3 protein: CSVRMDEQFF. The CDR3 DNA sequence: TGCAGCGTCCGCATGGATGAGCAGTTCTTC. This sequence joins TRBV29-1 and TRBJ2-1; D ambiguous. Germline V gene sequence: CDR1 SQVTM, CDR2 ANQGSEA. The CDR3 extends over 10 amino acids. Trimming removed 6 bases from V and 8 bases from J, with 8 bases in between.

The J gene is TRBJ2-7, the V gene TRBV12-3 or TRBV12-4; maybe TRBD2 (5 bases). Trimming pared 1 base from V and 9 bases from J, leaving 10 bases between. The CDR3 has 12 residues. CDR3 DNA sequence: TGTGCCAGCAGTTTAGACCCCGCGGGGCAGTACTTC. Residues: CASSLDPAGQYF.

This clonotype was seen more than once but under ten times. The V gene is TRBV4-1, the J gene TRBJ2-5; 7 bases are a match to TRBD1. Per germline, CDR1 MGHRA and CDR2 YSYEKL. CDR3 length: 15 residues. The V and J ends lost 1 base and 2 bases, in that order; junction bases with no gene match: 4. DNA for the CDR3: TGCGCCAGCAGCCAAGGGACAGGATCACAAGAGACCCAGTACTTC. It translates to CASSQGTGSQETQYF.